This is a list of T cell receptor beta chains from one sample in a study of shared clonotypes between healthy human individuals. Generated by immunoSEQ multiplex PCR, the TCRdb table keeps only in-frame clones and is missing some. The data contain 2.3 million or so clones, approximately 93% of them seen just once; the ten biggest clones take up roughly 0.36%. Sequenced sample: naive CD4+ T cells from PBMCs. The receptor source for this set is a man aged 18 to 35 in good health. Some clones in this sample may be carry-over from other donors' samples. The CDR3 runs from the conserved cysteine through the conserved F or W. A D gene is named only where the DNA matches it firmly. Size is stated for part of the rows, as once, few or many counts, or as a class when the clone is expanded.

j_gene: TRBJ2-2; v_gene: TRBV6-5; abundance: .; d_gene: TRBD2; CDR3aa: CASSYSLAQTTGELFF; CDR3nt: TGTGCCAGCAGTTACTCACTAGCGCAGACCACCGGGGAGCTGTTTTTT
j_gene: TRBJ1-1; v_gene: TRBV19; abundance: .; d_gene: .; CDR3aa: CASSSRAYTEAFF; CDR3nt: TGTGCCAGTAGTTCCCGGGCCTACACTGAAGCTTTCTTT
j_gene: TRBJ1-3; v_gene: TRBV7-9; abundance: .; d_gene: .; CDR3aa: CASSVGRPSSGNTIYF; CDR3nt: TGTGCCAGCAGCGTGGGACGGCCCAGCTCTGGAAACACCATATATTTT
j_gene: TRBJ2-7; v_gene: TRBV28; abundance: .; d_gene: TRBD1; CDR3aa: CASTPHRGENYEQYF; CDR3nt: TGTGCCAGCACTCCCCACAGGGGGGAAAACTACGAGCAGTACTTC
j_gene: TRBJ2-3; v_gene: TRBV5-1; abundance: .; d_gene: TRBD2; CDR3aa: CASSLGLAGDLTDTQYF; CDR3nt: TGCGCCAGCAGCTTGGGACTAGCGGGAGATTTGACAGATACGCAGTATTTT
j_gene: TRBJ1-2; v_gene: TRBV5-1; abundance: .; d_gene: TRBD1; CDR3aa: CASSLSTVGQGLGYTF; CDR3nt: TGCGCCAGCAGCTTGTCGACCGTGGGACAGGGACTTGGCTACACCTTC
j_gene: TRBJ2-3; v_gene: TRBV28; abundance: .; d_gene: TRBD1; CDR3aa: CASSLGTGGTDTQYF; CDR3nt: TGTGCCAGCAGCTTGGGGACAGGGGGCACAGATACGCAGTATTTT
j_gene: TRBJ1-1; v_gene: TRBV7-9; abundance: .; d_gene: .; CDR3aa: CASSLAGDNTEAFF; CDR3nt: TGTGCCAGCAGCTTAGCTGGAGACAACACTGAAGCTTTCTTT
j_gene: TRBJ2-2; v_gene: TRBV28; abundance: .; d_gene: .; CDR3aa: CASHLAGPNTGELFF; CDR3nt: TGTGCCAGCCATTTGGCGGGCCCGAACACCGGGGAGCTGTTTTTT
j_gene: TRBJ2-5; v_gene: TRBV15; abundance: once; d_gene: .; CDR3aa: CATSRVGGWQETQYF; CDR3nt: TGTGCCACCAGCAGAGTGGGCGGGTGGCAAGAGACCCAGTACTTC
j_gene: TRBJ1-3; v_gene: TRBV15; abundance: .; d_gene: TRBD1; CDR3aa: CATSKDRAYGNTIYF; CDR3nt: TGTGCCACCAGTAAGGACAGGGCATATGGAAACACCATATATTTT
j_gene: TRBJ2-3; v_gene: TRBV6-6; abundance: .; d_gene: .; CDR3aa: CASSPDDTQYF; CDR3nt: TGTGCCAGCAGCCCTGACGATACGCAGTATTTT
j_gene: TRBJ2-1; v_gene: TRBV25-1; abundance: .; d_gene: TRBD1; CDR3aa: CASSGVGDRVFRGQFF; CDR3nt: TGTGCCAGCAGTGGGGTCGGGGACAGGGTCTTTCGAGGGCAGTTCTTC
j_gene: TRBJ2-7; v_gene: TRBV7-2; abundance: .; d_gene: .; CDR3aa: CASSLASSDRPYEQYF; CDR3nt: TGTGCCAGCAGCTTAGCAAGTTCGGACAGACCCTACGAGCAGTACTTC
j_gene: TRBJ2-2; v_gene: TRBV19; abundance: .; d_gene: TRBD2; CDR3aa: CASSMGVAGGPGTGELFF; CDR3nt: TGTGCCAGTAGTATGGGGGTAGCGGGAGGGCCGGGCACCGGGGAGCTGTTTTTT
j_gene: TRBJ1-1; v_gene: TRBV19; abundance: .; d_gene: .; CDR3aa: CASSASRNTEAFF; CDR3nt: TGTGCCAGTAGTGCAAGTAGGAACACTGAAGCTTTCTTT
j_gene: TRBJ1-5; v_gene: TRBV27; abundance: .; d_gene: TRBD1; CDR3aa: CASSPMQGVRQPQHF; CDR3nt: TGTGCCAGCAGCCCTATGCAGGGGGTACGGCAGCCCCAGCATTTT
j_gene: TRBJ2-7; v_gene: TRBV28; abundance: .; d_gene: .; CDR3aa: CASSGQPRYYEQYF; CDR3nt: TGTGCCAGCAGCGGACAGCCTAGGTACTACGAGCAGTACTTC
j_gene: TRBJ1-5; v_gene: TRBV2; abundance: .; d_gene: TRBD1; CDR3aa: CASSQDRGIGPQHF; CDR3nt: TGTGCCAGTTCGCAGGACAGGGGGATCGGGCCCCAGCATTTT
j_gene: TRBJ2-7; v_gene: TRBV4-2; abundance: .; d_gene: .; CDR3aa: CASSHVLFGAAASYEQYF; CDR3nt: TGTGCCAGCAGCCATGTGCTTTTTGGGGCAGCGGCGTCCTACGAGCAGTACTTC
j_gene: TRBJ2-7; v_gene: TRBV9; abundance: .; d_gene: TRBD1; CDR3aa: CASSGGTAYEQYF; CDR3nt: TGTGCCAGCAGCGGGGGGACAGCCTACGAGCAGTACTTC
j_gene: TRBJ1-4; v_gene: TRBV29-1; abundance: .; d_gene: TRBD1; CDR3aa: CSVEYIDRGEEKLFF; CDR3nt: TGCAGCGTTGAATACATTGACAGGGGGGAAGAAAAACTGTTTTTT
j_gene: TRBJ2-7; v_gene: TRBV7-8; abundance: .; d_gene: TRBD1; CDR3aa: CASSVRDRGHEQYF; CDR3nt: TGTGCCAGCAGCGTCCGGGACAGGGGGCACGAGCAGTACTTC
j_gene: TRBJ2-5; v_gene: TRBV6-1; abundance: .; d_gene: TRBD2; CDR3aa: CASSEKEREWRETQYF; CDR3nt: TGTGCCAGCAGTGAAAAGGAGCGGGAATGGCGCGAGACCCAGTACTTC
j_gene: TRBJ2-1; v_gene: TRBV10-3; abundance: .; d_gene: TRBD2; CDR3aa: CAISEGGGQSYNEQFF; CDR3nt: TGTGCCATCAGTGAGGGGGGAGGGCAATCCTACAATGAGCAGTTCTTC
j_gene: TRBJ1-1; v_gene: TRBV5-1; abundance: .; d_gene: TRBD1; CDR3aa: CASSTTGTVNTEAFF; CDR3nt: TGCGCCAGCAGCACGACAGGGACGGTGAACACTGAAGCTTTCTTT
j_gene: TRBJ2-7; v_gene: TRBV7-2; abundance: .; d_gene: .; CDR3aa: CASSLLPAGLGSEQYF; CDR3nt: TGTGCCAGCAGCTTACTTCCGGCTGGGCTCGGGAGCGAGCAGTACTTC
j_gene: TRBJ2-5; v_gene: TRBV5-1; abundance: .; d_gene: .; CDR3aa: CASSFQGSQETQYF; CDR3nt: TGCGCCAGCAGCTTCCAGGGTTCCCAAGAGACCCAGTACTTC
j_gene: TRBJ2-4; v_gene: TRBV28; abundance: .; d_gene: .; CDR3aa: CASSSPTGRLENPTFSNKNIQYF; CDR3nt: TGTGCCAGCAGTTCGCCGACAGGGAGGCTGGAGAACCCCACGTTTTCCAACAAAAACATTCAGTACTTC
j_gene: TRBJ1-4; v_gene: TRBV28; abundance: once; d_gene: .; CDR3aa: CASRDQREKLFF; CDR3nt: TGTGCCAGCAGAGACCAAAGAGAAAAACTGTTTTTT
j_gene: TRBJ2-3; v_gene: TRBV5-1; abundance: .; d_gene: TRBD2; CDR3aa: CASSFSGTSFTDTQYF; CDR3nt: TGCGCCAGCAGCTTCAGCGGGACCTCTTTCACAGATACGCAGTATTTT